The clone carrying this TCR beta chain was observed a handful of times. The antigen is undetermined. The data belong to a study of blood T cells in healthy people across ages. Whole-study results and caveats: Possibly, changes in expanded clonotypes were confounded because donor CMV status was unknown.

Primers used in a second PCR of roughly 6 to 11 cycles were a sample-barcoded 5' primer and a J-beta primer mix. In TCRdb, the 5' RACE reads were re-called with MiXCR into one record per CDR3 protein. The table lists 700,000 or so distinct CDR3 sequences, around 43% of them singletons. The V gene lost 8 bases and the J gene lost 3 bases, with 8 bases spanning the gap. This CDR3 spans 12 amino acids. CDR1 MNHEY and CDR2 SMNVEV come from the germline V gene (reference sequence). This TCR was sampled from a man at least 80 years old in good health. This chain joins TRBV27 and TRBJ1-5; unclear D gene. Sequenced input: blood. The CDR3 region is CASGLSNQPQHF. In nucleotides, the CDR3 is TGTGCCAGCGGACTATCCAATCAGCCCCAGCATTTT.